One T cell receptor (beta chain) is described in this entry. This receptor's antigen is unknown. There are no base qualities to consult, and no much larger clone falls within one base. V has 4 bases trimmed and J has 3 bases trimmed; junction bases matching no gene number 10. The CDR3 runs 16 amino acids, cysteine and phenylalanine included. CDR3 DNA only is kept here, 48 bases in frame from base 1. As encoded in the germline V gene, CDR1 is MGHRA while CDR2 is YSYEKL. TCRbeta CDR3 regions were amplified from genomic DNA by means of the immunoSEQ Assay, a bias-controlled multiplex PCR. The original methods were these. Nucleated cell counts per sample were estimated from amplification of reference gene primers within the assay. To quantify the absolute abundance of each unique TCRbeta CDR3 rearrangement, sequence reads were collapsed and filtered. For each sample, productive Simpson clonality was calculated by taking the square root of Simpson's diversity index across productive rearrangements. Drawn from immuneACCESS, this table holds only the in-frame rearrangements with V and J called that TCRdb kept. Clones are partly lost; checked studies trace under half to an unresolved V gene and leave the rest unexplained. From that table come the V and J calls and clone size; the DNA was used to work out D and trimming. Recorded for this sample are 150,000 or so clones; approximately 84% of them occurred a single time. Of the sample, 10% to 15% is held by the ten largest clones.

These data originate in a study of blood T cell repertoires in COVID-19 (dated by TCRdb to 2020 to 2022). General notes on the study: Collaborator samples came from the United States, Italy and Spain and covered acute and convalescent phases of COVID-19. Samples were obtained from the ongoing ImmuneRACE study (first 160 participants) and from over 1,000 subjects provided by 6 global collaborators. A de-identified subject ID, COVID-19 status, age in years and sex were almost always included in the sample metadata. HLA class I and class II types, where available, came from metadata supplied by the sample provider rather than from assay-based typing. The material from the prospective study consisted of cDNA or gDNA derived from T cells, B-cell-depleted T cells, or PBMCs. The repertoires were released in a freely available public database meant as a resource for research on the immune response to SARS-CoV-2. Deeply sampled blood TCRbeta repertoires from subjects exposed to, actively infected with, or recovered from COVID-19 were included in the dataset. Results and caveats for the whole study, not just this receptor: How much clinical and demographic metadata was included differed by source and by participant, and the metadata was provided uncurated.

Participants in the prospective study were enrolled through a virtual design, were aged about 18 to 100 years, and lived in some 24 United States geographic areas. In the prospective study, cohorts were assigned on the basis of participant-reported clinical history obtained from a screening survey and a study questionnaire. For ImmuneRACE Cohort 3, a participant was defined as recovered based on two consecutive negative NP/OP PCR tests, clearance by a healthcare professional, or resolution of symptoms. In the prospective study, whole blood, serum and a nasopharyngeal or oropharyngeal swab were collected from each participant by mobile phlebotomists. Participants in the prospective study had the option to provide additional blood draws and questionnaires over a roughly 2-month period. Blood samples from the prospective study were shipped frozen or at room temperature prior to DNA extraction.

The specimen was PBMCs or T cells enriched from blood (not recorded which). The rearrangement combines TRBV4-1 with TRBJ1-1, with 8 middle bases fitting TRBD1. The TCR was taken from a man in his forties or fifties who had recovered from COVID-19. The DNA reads TGCGCCAGCAGCCGGATTAGGGGGACAGGTTACACTGAAGCTTTCTTT. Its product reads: CASSRIRGTGYTEAFF.